Shown below are 20 T cell receptor beta chains from a single sample sequenced in a study of T cells after yellow fever vaccination. TCRdb reprocessed the 5' RACE reads with MiXCR, giving one entry per CDR3 protein. This table has around 610,000 distinct CDR3 sequences, roughly 14% appearing once. Sequencing was performed on PBMCs, taken on the day of the yellow fever booster vaccination. Receptor source: a man aged 25-45 years who received the YFV17D yellow fever vaccine.

Concerning this clonotype: One end of the junction fails to match germline, which may point to a read error. This sequence joins TRBV20-1 and TRBJ1-5, with TRBD1 as a possible D gene (5 bases). This CDR3 is 18 amino acids long. Per the germline V gene, CDR1 is DFQATT and CDR2 is SNEGSKA (reference sequence). The CDR3 nucleotides are TGCAGAGCTAGTAGCGGCAGGGAAGTTGGATTGGGCAATCAGCCCCAGCATTTT. Its translation is CRASSGREVGLGNQPQHF.

This rearrangement joins TRBV19 to TRBJ1-5; no reliable D call. V was trimmed by 6 bases and J by 1 base, leaving 4 bases between them. The CDR3 loop spans 12 amino acids. The germline gives CDR1 LNHDA, CDR2 SQIVND (reference sequence). The CDR3 DNA reads as TGTGCCAGTAGAGGGAGCAATCAGCCCCAGCATTTT. Amino acid sequence: CASRGSNQPQHF.

This clonotype was seen only a few times. This rearrangement joins TRBV20-1 to TRBJ1-2, with 8 bases matching TRBD1. The CDR3 is 12 residues long. Germline V gene lookup returns CDR1 DFQATT and CDR2 SNEGSKA (reference sequence). After removal of 6 bases from V and 4 bases from J, the junction contained 4 bases not matched to a gene. CDR3 coding DNA: TGCAGTGCAGGACAGGGAACCTATGGCTACACCTTC. Encoded protein: CSAGQGTYGYTF.

This clonotype appeared a few times. The rearrangement links TRBV6-5 to TRBJ1-1; a possible D gene is TRBD1 (6 bases). The CDR3 consists of 16 residues. Looked up from germline, CDR1 is MNHEY and CDR2 is SVGAGI. V lost 2 bases, J lost 2 bases, and 15 bases lay in between. Here the CDR3 reads CASSYVRGAVNTEAFF. CDR3 sequence (DNA): TGTGCCAGCAGTTACGTCCGGGGGGCTGTAAACACTGAAGCTTTCTTT.

V is TRBV28 and J is TRBJ2-7; D gene unclear. In germline, CDR1 is MDHEN, CDR2 SYDVKM. The V and J ends lost 8 bases and 6 bases respectively, with 11 bases between them. The CDR3 totals 11 residues. CDR3 sequence reads: CASDGNTEQYF. CDR3 coding DNA: TGTGCCAGCGACGGCAACACCGAGCAGTACTTC.

The chain joins TRBV27 to TRBJ1-6; possible D gene TRBD1, 5 bases. The V gene's germline CDR1 is MNHEY and CDR2 SMNVEV (reference sequence). The CDR3 runs to 13 residues. Deletions cut 6 bases from V and 9 bases from J, with 12 bases between. The CDR3 coding sequence is TGTGCCAGCAGCTCGGGCCAGGGTTCACCCCTCCACTTT. It is translated as CASSSGQGSPLHF.

This clonotype has more than one count but fewer than ten. The gene calls are TRBV29-1 and TRBJ2-5, with TRBD1 matching over 9 bases. V was pared by 3 bases and J by 1 base, with 0 bases of the junction left unmatched. The CDR3 is made up of 13 amino acids. Germline V gene lookup returns CDR1 SQVTM and CDR2 ANQGSEA. CDR3 residues: CSVETGGQETQYF. As DNA, the CDR3 is TGCAGCGTTGAGACAGGGGGCCAAGAGACCCAGTACTTC.

In this sample, this clonotype turned up once. V usage is TRBV27 and J usage is TRBJ2-5, with unresolved D. CDR1 and CDR2 from the germline V gene are MNHEY and SMNVEV (reference sequence). Trimming removed 2 bases at V and 5 bases at J, with 18 bases between. The CDR3 is 16 residues long. The CDR3 DNA reads TGTGCCAGCAGTTTACAAACTCGTTTGGCTTTTGAGACCCAGTACTTC. Protein: CASSLQTRLAFETQYF.

This sequence joins TRBV20-1 and TRBJ2-3; weak D call: TRBD1 (5 bases). V was cut by 4 bases and J by 2 bases, with 13 bases left in between. CDR1 and CDR2 from the germline V gene are DFQATT and SNEGSKA (reference sequence). CDR3 size: 14 residues. The DNA for the CDR3 is TGCAGTGCTATAGACCCCAGGGTCACAGATACGCAGTATTTT. Protein product: CSAIDPRVTDTQYF.

The sample holds a few counts of this clonotype. The chain employs TRBV6-1 and TRBJ2-5; 8 nucleotides agree with TRBD2. Trimming at V came to 5 bases and at J to 2 bases, leaving 10 bases not matched to a gene. The CDR3 spans 16 residues. Germline V gene sequence: CDR1 MNHNS, CDR2 SASEGT. The CDR3 spells CASSPLSGGLQETQYF. CDR3 DNA: TGTGCCAGCAGTCCTTTGTCGGGAGGGTTACAAGAGACCCAGTACTTC.

This clonotype was counted between two and nine times. V is TRBV6-1 and J is TRBJ1-2; D remains unclear. Germline V gives CDR1 MNHNS, CDR2 SASEGT. Deletions cut 10 bases from V and 3 bases from J, with 18 bases between. The CDR3 covers 14 residues. The CDR3 region is CATKNSGNYYGYTF. In DNA, the CDR3 is TGTGCCACCAAGAATTCCGGGAATTACTATGGCTACACCTTC.

This chain links TRBV7-2 with TRBJ2-2, with 9 bases that match TRBD2. The ends lost 1 base at V and 0 bases at J; junction bases unmatched: 3. CDR3 size: 17 residues. Germline-derived CDR1 and CDR2 are SGHTA and FQGNSA. The CDR3 nucleotides read TGTGCCAGCAGCTTAGTTTCTAGCGGGGCGAACACCGGGGAGCTGTTTTTT. As protein: CASSLVSSGANTGELFF.

This clonotype appeared a few times. V and J are TRBV3-1 and TRBJ1-4; D uncertain. This CDR3 spans 13 amino acids. V was pared by 3 bases and J by 0 bases, with 2 bases between. Germline CDR1 and CDR2: LGHDT and YNNKEL (reference sequence). CDR3 nucleotides: TGTGCCAGCAGCCACACAACTAATGAAAAACTGTTTTTT. Translation: CASSHTTNEKLFF.

There are a few counts of this clonotype. The V and J genes are TRBV5-4 and TRBJ2-2; D remains unclear. Trimming shortened V by 0 bases and J by 1 base, and 7 bases separated the two germline ends. Germline lookup yields CDR1 SGHNT and CDR2 YYREEE (reference sequence). This CDR3 region has 15 residues. CDR3 protein: CASSLGSWNTGELFF. The DNA of the CDR3 is TGTGCCAGCAGCTTGGGATCGTGGAACACCGGGGAGCTGTTTTTT.

The genes are TRBV6-1 and TRBJ2-1; TRBD1 matches 9 bases. V lost 7 bases, J lost 6 bases, and 10 bases stayed unmatched. The germline gives CDR1 MNHNS, CDR2 SASEGT. The CDR3 is 15 residues long. CDR3 DNA sequence: TGTGCCAGCATCGACCCCGGGACAGGGAGCAATGAGCAGTTCTTC. This encodes CASIDPGTGSNEQFF.

The rearrangement uses TRBV7-9 and TRBJ2-1; D is possibly TRBD2 (6 bases). This CDR3 contains 15 residues. The V gene lost 5 bases and the J gene lost 1 base, with 12 bases spanning the gap. Germline assignment: CDR1 SEHNR and CDR2 FQNEAQ (reference sequence). The CDR3 loop reads CASSGWGESYNEQFF. The CDR3 DNA reads as TGTGCCAGCAGCGGGTGGGGGGAATCCTACAATGAGCAGTTCTTC.

J is TRBJ2-7 and V is TRBV4-3, with D possibly called TRBD1 or TRBD2 (5 bases each). Germline lookup yields CDR1 LGHNA and CDR2 YSLEER. V lost 1 base and J 2 bases, leaving 15 bases between the germline ends. The CDR3 consists of 16 residues. The DNA for the CDR3 is TGCGCCAGCAGCCAAGCGGGGCACAGCTCTACCTACGAGCAGTACTTC. This encodes CASSQAGHSSTYEQYF.

This chain connects TRBV30 to TRBJ2-3; 7 bases are a match to TRBD2. V shed 3 bases and J 2 bases; nucleotides not matched to a gene: 8. The CDR3 is 15 amino acids. Germline-derived CDR1 and CDR2 are GTSNPN and SVGIG (reference sequence). The CDR3 DNA reads as TGTGCCTGGAGAGCAAAAGCGGGGAACACAGATACGCAGTATTTT. Protein: CAWRAKAGNTDTQYF.

The rearrangement uses TRBV10-2 and TRBJ2-7, with 8 positions matching TRBD1. Germline V lookup: CDR1 WSHSY, CDR2 SAAADI. Trimming removed 0 bases from V and 1 base from J; junction bases left unmatched: 2. The CDR3 is 15 amino acids. CDR3 protein: CASSESGQESYEQYF. The CDR3 coding sequence is TGCGCCAGCAGTGAGTCGGGACAGGAGTCCTACGAGCAGTACTTC.

The gene calls are TRBV7-9 and TRBJ1-1; maybe TRBD1 (5 bases). The V and J ends lost 5 bases and 3 bases respectively, with 10 bases between them. Germline V gives CDR1 SEHNR, CDR2 FQNEAQ (reference sequence). The CDR3 spans 13 residues. In DNA form, the CDR3 reads TGTGCCAGCAGCGAACAGGCGTACACTGAAGCTTTCTTT. Amino acids: CASSEQAYTEAFF.